This T cell receptor (beta chain) was identified in a study of shared clonotypes between healthy human individuals. The ends lost 4 bases at V and 4 bases at J; junction bases unmatched: 4. CDR1 and CDR2 (germline): SEHNR, FQNEAQ (reference sequence). The CDR3 sequence is 13 residues long. The table came from immunoSEQ multiplex PCR; TCRdb's copy has only in-frame clones and leaves some out. The data contain about 2.1 million clones, 85% to 95% of them singletons. CD8 cells classed as naive were CD45RO-negative and positively selected for CCR7, excluding terminally differentiated effector memory CD45RA+ cells.

Sequenced sample: naive CD8+ T cells from PBMCs. The rearrangement uses TRBV7-9 and TRBJ2-7, with 7 bases fitting TRBD1. The receptor was derived from a man aged 18-30 years in good health. Some clones in this sample may be carry-over from other donors' samples. The CDR3 DNA reads TGTGCCAGCAGCTCTCGGGGACAGTACGAGCAGTACTTC. This translates into CASSSRGQYEQYF. The full variable domain, completed using reference TRBV7-9 and TRBJ2-7, is DTGVSQNPRHKITKRGQNVTFRCDPISEHNRLYWYRQTLGQGPEFLTYFQNEAQLEKSRLLSDRFSAERPKGSFSTLEIQRTEQGDSAMYLCASSSRGQYEQYFGPGTRLTVT.